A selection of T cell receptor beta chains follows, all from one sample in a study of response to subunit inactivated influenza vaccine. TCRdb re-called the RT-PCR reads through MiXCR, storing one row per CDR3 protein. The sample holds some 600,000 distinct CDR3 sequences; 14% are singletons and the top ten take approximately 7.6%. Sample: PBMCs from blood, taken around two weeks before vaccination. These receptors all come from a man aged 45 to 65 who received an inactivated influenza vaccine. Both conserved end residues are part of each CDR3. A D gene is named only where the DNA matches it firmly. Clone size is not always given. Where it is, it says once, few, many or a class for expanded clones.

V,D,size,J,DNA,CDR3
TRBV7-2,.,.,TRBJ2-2,TGTGCCAGCAGCTTATCGTCTAGCTACACCGGGGAGCTGTTTTTT,CASSLSSSYTGELFF
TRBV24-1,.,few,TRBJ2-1,TGTGCCACCAGTGATTTGGGAAAGAAGCACGGGGTCAATGAGCAGTTCTTC,CATSDLGKKHGVNEQFF
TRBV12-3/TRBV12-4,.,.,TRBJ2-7,TGTGCCAGCAGCCAATGGAGGGGTCCCTACGAGCAGTACTTC,CASSQWRGPYEQYF
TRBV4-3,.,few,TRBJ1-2,TGCGCCAGCAGCCTACTAGCAGGCAGTCAGGGCTACACCTTC,CASSLLAGSQGYTF
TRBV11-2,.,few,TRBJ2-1,TGTGCCAGCAGCTTAGGTCTTGGGGGGGGGCCATACAATGAGCAGTTCTTC,CASSLGLGGGPYNEQFF
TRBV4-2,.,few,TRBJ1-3,TGTGCCAGCAGCCAAGAAAGGGGAAGCGGCTTCTCTGGAAACACCATATATTTT,CASSQERGSGFSGNTIYF
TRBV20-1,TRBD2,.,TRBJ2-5,TGCAGTGCTAGGGATGGACTAGCGGGGCAAGAGACCCAGTACTTC,CSARDGLAGQETQYF
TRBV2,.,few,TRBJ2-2,TGTGCCAGCAGTGAAGGGGGGGCCGGGGAGCTGTTTTTT,CASSEGGAGELFF
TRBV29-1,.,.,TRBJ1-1,TGCAGCGCCCGGGGCAGGGGAGACACTGAAGCTTTCTTT,CSARGRGDTEAFF
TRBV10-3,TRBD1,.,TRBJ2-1,TGTGCCATCAGAAAGCAAGGGACAGGCTACAATGAGCAGTTCTTC,CAIRKQGTGYNEQFF
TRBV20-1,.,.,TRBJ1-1,TGCAGTGCTAGAGATCCAGGCATGAACACTGAAGCTTTCTTT,CSARDPGMNTEAFF
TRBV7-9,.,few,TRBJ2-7,TGTGCCAGCAGCTTAGGGACTCAGTCCTACGAGCAGTACTTC,CASSLGTQSYEQYF
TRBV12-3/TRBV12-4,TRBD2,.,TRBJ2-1,TGTGCCACCAAGGAATCGGGACTAGCCGGGTATGAGCAGTTCTTC,CATKESGLAGYEQFF
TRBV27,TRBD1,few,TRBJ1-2,TGTGCCAGCAGTTTGAATAGGGACAGCTATGGCTACACCTTC,CASSLNRDSYGYTF
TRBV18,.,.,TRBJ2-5,TGTGCCAGCTCACCAATTAACCAGGGCCAGGGAGAGACCCAGTACTTC,CASSPINQGQGETQYF
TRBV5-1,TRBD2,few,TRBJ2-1,TGCGCCAGCACCACGCGGGGGGGCCCTTTCACTGAGCAGTTCTTC,CASTTRGGPFTEQFF
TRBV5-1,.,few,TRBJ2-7,TGCGCCAGCAGCTTGGATCCTCCCGCATACGAGCAGTACTTC,CASSLDPPAYEQYF
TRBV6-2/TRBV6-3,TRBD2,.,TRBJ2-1,TGTGCCAGCAGGTCTAGCGGGGGCTTCTCCTACAATGAGCAGTTCTTC,CASRSSGGFSYNEQFF
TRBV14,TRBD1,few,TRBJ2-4,TGTGCCAGCAGCCAACTGTGGACAGGGGGCCGAAACATTCAGTACTTC,CASSQLWTGGRNIQYF
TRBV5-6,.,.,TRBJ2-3,TGTGCCAGCAGCTACGATGAGGGCCTTACAATAGATACGCAGTATTTT,CASSYDEGLTIDTQYF
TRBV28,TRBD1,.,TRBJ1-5,TGTGCCAGCAGTTTACAAGGGGGCAGGCCCCAGCATTTT,CASSLQGGRPQHF
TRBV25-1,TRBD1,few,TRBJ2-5,TGTGCCAGCAGTGATTCACGACAGGGCTCAGAGACCCAGTACTTC,CASSDSRQGSETQYF
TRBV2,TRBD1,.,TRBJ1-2,TGTGCCAGCGGGGGACAGGAAGTGAGCGGCTACACCTTC,CASGGQEVSGYTF
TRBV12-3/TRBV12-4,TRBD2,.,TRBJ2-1,TGTGCCAGCAGTTTGTCGGGCGGGAGGGGAGCGAATGAGCAGTTCTTC,CASSLSGGRGANEQFF
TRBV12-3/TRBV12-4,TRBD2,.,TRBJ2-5,TGTGCCAGCAGTTGGCGGGGGTTGGAGACCCAGTACTTC,CASSWRGLETQYF
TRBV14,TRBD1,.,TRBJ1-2,TGTGCCAGCAGCCAGAGGGACAGCGGAGGCCATGGCTACACCTTC,CASSQRDSGGHGYTF
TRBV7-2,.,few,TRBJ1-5,TGTGCCAGCAGCTTGCAGGGAGAAGGACAGCCCCAGCATTTT,CASSLQGEGQPQHF
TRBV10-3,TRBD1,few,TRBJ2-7,TGTGCCATCAGCGACGACCCCGACAGGGACTACGAGCAGTACTTC,CAISDDPDRDYEQYF
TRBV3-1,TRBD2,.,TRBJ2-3,TGTGCCAGCACCGGACTAGCGGGAGCAACGTATACGCAGTATTTT,CASTGLAGATYTQYF
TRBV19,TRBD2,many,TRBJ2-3,TGTGCCAGTAGTACCCACCTAGCGGGAGGGGCCGATACGCAGTATTTT,CASSTHLAGGADTQYF
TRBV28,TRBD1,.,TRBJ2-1,TGTGCCAGCATCCCAGGGGGCCGATACAATGAGCAGTTCTTC,CASIPGGRYNEQFF
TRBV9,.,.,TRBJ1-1,TGTGCCAGCAGCGCCTCGACTTTCTACGACACTGAAGCTTTCTTT,CASSASTFYDTEAFF
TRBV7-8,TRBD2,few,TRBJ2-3,TGTGCCAGCAGCTTAGGGCGGGGGGGGCCCCGCACAGATACGCAGTATTTT,CASSLGRGGPRTDTQYF
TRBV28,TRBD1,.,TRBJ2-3,TGTGCCAGCAGTTTAGGGACAGGGACATTCACAGATACGCAGTATTTT,CASSLGTGTFTDTQYF
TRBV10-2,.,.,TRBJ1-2,TGTGCCACCCAAGGGGGTAACTATGGCTACACCTTC,CATQGGNYGYTF
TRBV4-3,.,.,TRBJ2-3,TGCGCCAGCAGCCGATACCGGGGATTCAGGGATACGCAGTATTTT,CASSRYRGFRDTQYF
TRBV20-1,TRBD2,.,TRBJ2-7,TGCAGTGCTGGACCCCTAGCGGGATACACCTACGAGCAGTACTTC,CSAGPLAGYTYEQYF
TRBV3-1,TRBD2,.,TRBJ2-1,TGTGCCACCAAAGGATTCACTAGCGGTTACAATGAGCAGTTCTTC,CATKGFTSGYNEQFF
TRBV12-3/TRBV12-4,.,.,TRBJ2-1,TGTGCCAGCAGTTTAGCTGATCGTGGAGCAGGCCGCAATGAGCAGTTCTTC,CASSLADRGAGRNEQFF
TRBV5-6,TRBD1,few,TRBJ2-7,TGTGCCAGCAGCTTGCACGGGACAGGGATCGGCCGGGAGCTCTACGAGCAGTACTTC,CASSLHGTGIGRELYEQYF
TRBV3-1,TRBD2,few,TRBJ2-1,TGTGCCAGCAGCGCTAGCGGGGGGAGCTACAATGAGCAGTTCTTC,CASSASGGSYNEQFF
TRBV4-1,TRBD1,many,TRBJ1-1,TGCGCCAGCAGCCAAGGAAGACAGGGATGGCACACTGAAGCTTTCTTT,CASSQGRQGWHTEAFF
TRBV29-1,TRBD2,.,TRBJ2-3,TGCAGCGTTGTTTGGCGGGAGGGCCGAGATACGCAGTATTTT,CSVVWREGRDTQYF
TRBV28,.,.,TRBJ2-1,TGTGCCAGCACTAACCGGGGCGCCGGGTGGAATGAGCAGTTCTTC,CASTNRGAGWNEQFF
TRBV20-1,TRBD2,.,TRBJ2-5,TGCAGTGCTAGAGATCTGGCGGGGGAAACCCAGTACTTC,CSARDLAGETQYF
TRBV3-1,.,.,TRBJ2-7,TGTGCCAGCAGCCAACATCGGCAGGCTGGACTCTACGAGCAGTACTTC,CASSQHRQAGLYEQYF
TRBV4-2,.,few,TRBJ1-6,TGTGCCAGCAGCTCCGTGGACACATCTTCGACCATCCACTTT,CASSSVDTSSTIHF
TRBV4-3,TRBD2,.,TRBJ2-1,TGCGCCAGCAGCCAGTCCTGGGCGGGGGATTCCTACAATGAGCAGTTCTTC,CASSQSWAGDSYNEQFF
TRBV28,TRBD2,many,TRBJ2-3,TGTGCCAGCAGTTTAGCGGGGGGAAGCACAGATACGCAGTATTTT,CASSLAGGSTDTQYF
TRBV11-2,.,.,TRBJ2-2,TGTGCCAGCAGCCACATGACAGACACCGGGGAGCTGTTTTTT,CASSHMTDTGELFF
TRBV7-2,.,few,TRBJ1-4,TGTGCCAGCAGCTCCCGACAGAACGTTAATGAAAAACTGTTTTTT,CASSSRQNVNEKLFF
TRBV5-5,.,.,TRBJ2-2,TGTGCCAGCAGTTCGTTTGTCGGGATTAACACCGGGGAGCTGTTTTTT,CASSSFVGINTGELFF
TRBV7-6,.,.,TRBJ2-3,TGTGCCAGCAGCTTAACGGCGGTAACCACAGATACGCAGTATTTT,CASSLTAVTTDTQYF
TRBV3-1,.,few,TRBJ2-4,TGTGCCAGCAGCCAGAATAGGGAGATGTTCTTC,CASSQNREMFF
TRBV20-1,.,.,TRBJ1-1,TGCAGTGCTACAGGAGTCATGAACACTGAAGCTTTCTTT,CSATGVMNTEAFF
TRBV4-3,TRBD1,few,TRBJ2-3,TGCGCCAGCAGCACCAATGTCGGGACAGGGAGCACAGATACGCAGTATTTT,CASSTNVGTGSTDTQYF
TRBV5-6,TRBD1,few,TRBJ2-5,TGTGCCAGCAGCAGAATACAGGGGGCCAAACTCCAAGAGACCCAGTACTTC,CASSRIQGAKLQETQYF
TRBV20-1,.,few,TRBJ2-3,TGCAGTGCTAGAGGCAGGGGGACCCGACTAGCGCGTACAGATACGCAGTATTTT,CSARGRGTRLARTDTQYF
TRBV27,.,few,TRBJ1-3,TGTGCCAGCAGTTTCTTCTCTGGAAACACCATATATTTT,CASSFFSGNTIYF